This TCR beta chain came from a study of cytomegalovirus exposure and HLA in healthy donors (dated by TCRdb to 2017 to 2019). Background for the entire study: According to an earlier analysis of 450 to 650 of the donors, about 179 million T cells yielded 120 million or so unique TCR beta sequences and around 280 Gb of sequence data. About 280 gigabases of sequencing data and 70 million to 100 million unique TCR sequences made up an early release that covered over 550 HLA-typed donors. The genetic ancestry cluster associated with self-reported Caucasian donors included 70% to 85% of the 398 genotyped donors. The study aimed to test whether cataloging public T cell receptors could reveal signatures of past pathogen exposure. The T cell repertoires of several hundred subjects were profiled by immunosequencing and related to cytomegalovirus serostatus. Besides the first cohort of hundreds of subjects, a separate validation cohort made up of about 120 different subjects was used. To predict cytomegalovirus infection status, the study combined high-throughput TCR immunosequencing, statistical association of individual TCRs with disease status, and machine learning. In a later analysis, previously published TCR beta repertoires from several hundred donors were re-analyzed and high-resolution HLA genotyping was added so that TCR occurrence patterns could be studied. Rather than using new phenotypic data, the later analysis identified candidate immune exposures from TCR beta sequences and from how often those sequences occurred across donors. An earlier analysis of around 580 of the donors used high-throughput TCR beta sequencing to judge whether each TCR beta V gene segment behaved as functional or pseudogenic. Alongside the repertoire data, information on donor age, sex, ethnicity and CMV serostatus was compiled. Genome-wide SNP genotypes for about 65% of the 666 donors were used in a later genetic analysis, which treated that subset as a discovery cohort. Every discovery cohort repertoire had been produced on one sequencing platform. Class I and class II HLA loci were covered by the typing at four-digit resolution. The number of donors typed differed by locus, with about 629-630 for A, B, C, DRB1 and DQB1, roughly 550 for DQA1, 606 for DPA1, and 400 to 490 for DPB1. A handful of DR-DQ haplotypes were handled as single units for association and clustering because linkage in the cohort was strong. Among about 390 genotyped donors of the cohort, an average of roughly 240,000 unique TCR beta nucleotide sequences were sequenced per donor, 15% to 20% of them non-productive.

A note on this clone: The clone's antigen remains unknown. Base qualities were left out, and no much larger clone turns up one base away.

Results the study describes overall, beyond this receptor: The presence/absence analyses assumed that sequencing depth was roughly uniform across donors, and that assumption may not be true. A cluster of highly shared sequence variants was judged likely to represent a technical artifact of the sequencing pipeline. An earlier analysis of roughly 570 of the donors showed that most TCR beta V segments appeared in productive rearrangements either about 90% or about 30% of the time, which broadly matched IMGT annotations. In a later genetic analysis, a missense DCLRE1C variant was associated with V-gene and J-gene trimming of TCR beta chains, and the association was replicated in an independent cohort. The only immune exposure information available for the cohort was CMV serostatus. Cytomegalovirus status was reported to be diagnosed by the classifier with high specificity and sensitivity in both the original and validation cohorts. In a later analysis, most CMV-associated TCR beta chains were found to appear HLA-restricted, with HLA associations seemingly driven largely by CMV exposure. Linkage disequilibrium might explain the correlated functional status among segregating V segments, but an unknown experimental factor could not be ruled out. Over 15 rarely observed V segments, including chromosome 9 orphons, were excluded from the earlier analysis of approximately 500 of the donors because counts were too low. Several of the top co-occurrence clusters appeared to be linked to parvovirus B19, influenza, CMV and Epstein-Barr virus, according to a later analysis. The authors suggested that the approach could potentially be generalized to other disease states and immunological phenotypes. A further reported finding was that TCR beta sequences accurately predicted the HLA-A and HLA-B alleles for most subjects in the first cohort. Specific HLA alleles were associated with some 15,000 TCR beta sequences at a false discovery rate of 0.05 in a later analysis. Assigning TCR associations to individual alleles was difficult when HLA alleles, especially DR and DQ, strongly co-occurred. The cohort was sequenced for TCR beta chains only, and without alpha or paired-chain data the features that could be detected were limited. Most TCR sequences were observed very rarely across donors, whereas some public TCRs were present in many individuals. Three of the identified cytomegalovirus-associated TCR beta chains were confirmed in vitro to be specific for cytomegalovirus antigens. A later analysis found that HLA-associated TCR beta chains were more clonally expanded and had lower generation probabilities than equally common non-associated chains. The 87-base-pair reads could not distinguish some IMGT-functional V segments, including TRBV6-2 and TRBV6-3, so those segments were excluded. In a later analysis, TCR association rates were found to vary across HLA loci, with the most associated TCRs seen for DRB1 alleles and the fewest for HLA-C alleles. A total of fewer than 200 TCR beta chains were listed by the study as associated with cytomegalovirus. HLA typing was unavailable for some donors at each locus, so association tests used only the typed subset. Compared with the approximately 720-donor mean, donors in an Asian-associated ancestry cluster had fewer N-insertions in productive TCRs, according to a later genetic analysis.

The cohort comprised some 700 healthy bone marrow donors. All cohort members were sampled while nominally healthy, although unrecorded immune exposures were likely present. The donor tested CMV seronegative and was one of the 352 seronegative cohort members. A peripheral blood sample was provided by each donor, and peripheral blood mononuclear cells were used for TCR beta sequencing. Genomic DNA was extracted from the blood cell samples with the Qiagen DNeasy Blood Extraction Kit. Libraries were built with the immunoSEQ multiplex PCR assay. The multiplex PCR relied on a mix of 60 forward primers for TCR Vbeta segments and 13 reverse primers for TCR Jbeta segments. The CDR3 region of rearranged TCR beta genes was amplified from genomic DNA by a multiplex PCR assay. Amplified TCR beta libraries were sequenced as 87-base-pair reads on the Illumina HiSeq System. The study's own analysis went as follows. Across the 500 to 750 repertoires, a later analysis counted 78 million or so unique TCR beta chains, 9 million to 14 million of which were shared by at least two donors. A nearest-neighbor algorithm error-corrected the raw reads and collapsed the reads into unique sequences, merging closely related sequences to remove PCR and sequencing errors. Alignment of CDR3 sequences to IMGT reference sequences was used to assign V, D and J gene segments. For a sequence to be retained, a match of at least six nucleotides was required to both a V gene segment and a J gene segment. Rearrangements were called productive when the CDR3 lacked stop codons and stayed in frame with V and J; all others were non-productive. CDR3 was defined by IMGT convention, running from the second conserved V-encoded cysteine to the conserved J-encoded phenylalanine. The earlier analysis of fewer than 700 of the donors excluded sequences that lacked an unambiguous match to a single V gene segment. An earlier analysis of some 500 of the donors classified V segments as functional when productive rearrangements were above 56.7% and as segregating when the standard deviation between donors was above 5%. To diagnose cytomegalovirus status from the catalog of TCR beta chain sequences, a statistical classification framework was built. In a later analysis, V and J genes were assigned by comparing TCR nucleotide sequences against IMGT/GENE-DB human TR gene sequences. The TCRdist pipeline was used in a later analysis to assign CDR3 sequences and most-parsimonious VDJ recombination scenarios. In a later analysis, each TCR beta chain was defined by its CDR3 amino acid sequence together with its V-gene family, and reads lacking a unique V-gene family were excluded. As a way to deal with suspected cross-contamination and a sequencing artifact, a later analysis dropped 640 or so nucleotide sequences that were highly shared and had low generation probability. In a later analysis, a clonal expansion index was calculated for each public chain from normalized within-repertoire ranks of inferred template counts. A later analysis computed generation probabilities with a VDJ recombination model fitted to out-of-frame rearrangements, and checked the results against IGoR. Hypergeometric tests were used in a later analysis to score TCR-TCR, TCR-HLA and TCR-CMV co-occurrence, with a repertoire-size bias correction applied to the TCR pairs. To estimate false discovery rates, a later analysis permuted the HLA or CMV assignments 20 times. In a later analysis, co-occurring TCRs were grouped using DBSCAN, with TCRdist sequence similarity added in when clustering inside HLA-allele-positive subsets. Repertoires with fewer than 30,000 or more than 120,000 public chains, plus five repertoires with anomalous nucleotide sharing, were excluded from co-occurrence clustering. TCRdb carries this immuneACCESS record with in-frame sequences only. Its versions omit some clonotypes, under half of them owing to an unresolved V gene in the studies checked, with the rest unexplained. That table is the source of V, J and clone size, and D and trimming were worked out from the DNA. This sample lists roughly 120,000 clones; over 80% were detected once. Approximately 0.22% of the sample belongs to the ten largest clones.

Per the germline V gene, ENHRY is the CDR1 and SYGVKD is the CDR2. Including the terminal cysteine and phenylalanine, the CDR3 comprises 18 residues. Kept here is only the CDR3 DNA, which spans 54 bases and is read in frame from base 1. The germline ends are 18 bases apart after V is trimmed by 0 bases and J by 0 bases. The chain is encoded by TRBV10-3 joined to TRBJ2-7; matching of 6 bases hints at TRBD1 as the D gene. The sequenced sample was PBMCs. The source of this sequence is a man between 50 and 59 years old in good health and CMV-seronegative. In nucleotide form, the sequence is TGTGCCATCAGTGAGTCGATGCTACAGGGCAGAAACTCCTACGAGCAGTACTTC. This is translated as CAISESMLQGRNSYEQYF.